A selection of T cell receptor beta chains follows, all from one sample in a study of cytotoxic CD8 clonotypes in ibrutinib-treated CLL. Some clones are missing from TCRdb's copy, which holds only in-frame ones; the method was immunoSEQ multiplex PCR. Of 160,000 or so clones listed, 81% were seen once; the top ten hold over 2%. The specimen comprised PBMCs, sampled after 12 months of ibrutinib treatment. The receptors originated from a human donor with chronic lymphocytic leukemia. CDR3s include the opening cysteine and the closing phenylalanine or tryptophan. D genes are given only for firm matches. The size entry is marked missing in some rows and otherwise reads once, few, many or a size class.

V: TRBV7-9
J: TRBJ1-5
D: .
size: .
DNA: TGTGCCAGCAGCCCATGGGGTCAGGGCGAAACCCGTGCTCAGCCCCAGCATTTT
CDR3: CASSPWGQGETRAQPQHF

V: TRBV5-4
J: TRBJ2-3
D: TRBD1
size: once
DNA: TGTGCCAGCAGCTACGGACAGGGAGGCACAGATACGCAGTATTTT
CDR3: CASSYGQGGTDTQYF

V: TRBV7-8
J: TRBJ1-5
D: .
size: .
DNA: TGTGCCAGCATCAATCTACAGGGCCGGCCCCGTCAGCCCCAGCATTTT
CDR3: CASINLQGRPRQPQHF

V: TRBV30
J: TRBJ2-7
D: .
size: once
DNA: TGTGCCTGGAGCGAACAGGGTTTCGAGCAGTACTTC
CDR3: CAWSEQGFEQYF

V: TRBV10-3
J: TRBJ2-5
D: TRBD2
size: .
DNA: TGTGCCATCAACCCCGGGACTAGCGGGCTAGGACCCAGTTACTTC
CDR3: CAINPGTSGLGPSYF

V: TRBV9
J: TRBJ2-3
D: TRBD1
size: .
DNA: TGTGCCAGCAGCTACTCGACAGGGGGTCGCACAGATACGCAGTATTTT
CDR3: CASSYSTGGRTDTQYF

V: TRBV9
J: TRBJ2-6
D: TRBD1
size: .
DNA: TGTGCCAGCAGCGTAGGAGGGACAGGGAGGGGCTCTGGGGCCAACGTCCTGACTTTC
CDR3: CASSVGGTGRGSGANVLTF

V: TRBV4-2
J: TRBJ2-3
D: .
size: .
DNA: TGTGCCAGCAGCCAAGAAGGAACTAGAACGTCCTCCCGCACAGATACGCAGTATTTT
CDR3: CASSQEGTRTSSRTDTQYF

V: TRBV10-3
J: TRBJ1-1
D: TRBD1
size: .
DNA: TGTGCCATCACTGGGACAGGGGGGAACACTGAAGCTTTCTTT
CDR3: CAITGTGGNTEAFF

V: TRBV10-3
J: TRBJ2-1
D: TRBD2
size: .
DNA: TGTGCCATCAGTGGGGGGGGACTAGCGCATTACAATGAGCAGTTCTTC
CDR3: CAISGGGLAHYNEQFF

V: TRBV18
J: TRBJ2-7
D: TRBD2
size: .
DNA: TGTGCCAGCTCACCGGGGGACTATCCGGGGCAGTACTTC
CDR3: CASSPGDYPGQYF

V: TRBV28
J: TRBJ1-4
D: TRBD1
size: .
DNA: TGTGCCAGCAGTAGTGGGCTCGCAGGGGGGGAAAAACTGTTTTTT
CDR3: CASSSGLAGGEKLFF

V: TRBV7-2
J: TRBJ2-1
D: TRBD2
size: .
DNA: TGTGCCAGCAGCCCCCTAGGGGGGACTAGCGCCAAAGGGCGGCAGTTCTTC
CDR3: CASSPLGGTSAKGRQFF

V: TRBV28
J: TRBJ1-4
D: .
size: .
DNA: TGTGCCAGCAGTTCGGCGGGTCGCCAAAATGAAAAACTGTTTTTT
CDR3: CASSSAGRQNEKLFF

V: TRBV6-6
J: TRBJ2-7
D: TRBD2
size: .
DNA: TGTGCCAGCAGTTACTCTCGACTAGCGGGAGGCTACGAGCAGTACTTC
CDR3: CASSYSRLAGGYEQYF

V: TRBV11-2
J: TRBJ2-1
D: TRBD1
size: .
DNA: TGTGCCAGCAGCCCCTCCTCGACAGGGTGGCATGAGCAGTTCTTC
CDR3: CASSPSSTGWHEQFF

V: TRBV7-2
J: TRBJ2-3
D: .
size: few
DNA: TGTGCCAGCAGCTTAGCTGTCAACTCAGATACGCAGTATTTT
CDR3: CASSLAVNSDTQYF

V: TRBV13
J: TRBJ2-2
D: .
size: many
DNA: TGTGCCAGCAGCTTAAGGGCAGCAGTTTCCACCGGGGAGCTGTTTTTT
CDR3: CASSLRAAVSTGELFF

V: TRBV6-5
J: TRBJ2-3
D: TRBD2
size: .
DNA: TGTGCCAGCAGACTCACTAGCGGGGGCACAGATACGCAGTATTTT
CDR3: CASRLTSGGTDTQYF

V: TRBV7-3
J: TRBJ2-6
D: .
size: .
DNA: TGTGCCAGCAGCTTATCTTCAGGGGCCAACGTCCTGACTTTC
CDR3: CASSLSSGANVLTF

V: TRBV19
J: TRBJ1-3
D: .
size: .
DNA: TGTGCCAGTAGTCTACGACAGCGAAGCTCTGGAAACACCATATATTTT
CDR3: CASSLRQRSSGNTIYF

V: TRBV28
J: TRBJ2-3
D: TRBD2
size: few
DNA: TGTGCCAGCAGTACAGGCGGGAGGGCCGGAGATACGCAGTATTTT
CDR3: CASSTGGRAGDTQYF

V: TRBV29-1
J: TRBJ1-4
D: .
size: once
DNA: TGCAGCGTTGAGGGCCAGGGAGAAAAACTGTTTTTT
CDR3: CSVEGQGEKLFF

V: TRBV10-3
J: TRBJ1-2
D: TRBD1
size: .
DNA: TGTGCCATCAGTCTCCGACAGGGGGACTATGGCTACACCTTC
CDR3: CAISLRQGDYGYTF